Listed below are T cell receptor beta chains from one sample, sequenced in a study of cytomegalovirus exposure and HLA in healthy donors. TCRdb's table, derived via immunoSEQ multiplex PCR, lists solely in-frame clones and lacks some. The table records approximately 150,000 clones, approximately 86% of them present only once. The sample was PBMCs. These receptor sequences come from a young man in good health and CMV-seropositive. Each CDR3 is given with its conserved first and last residue. Fields, in order: D gene, J gene, clone size, V gene, CDR3 DNA, CDR3 protein. D genes are given only for firm matches. A clone size is listed for some rows: how often the clone was seen (once, few, many), or a class if it is expanded.

.,TRBJ1-1,.,TRBV5-4,TGTGCCAGCAGCATAAACGGGGTTGAAGCTTTCTTT,CASSINGVEAFF
TRBD1,TRBJ1-2,.,TRBV16,TGTGCCAGCAGCCAATCTTTGGGGACAGCCATCACAACTAACTATGGCTACACCTTC,CASSQSLGTAITTNYGYTF
TRBD1,TRBJ2-1,.,TRBV4-2,TGTGCCAGCAGCCAAGAGGACAGGGGACCTTACAATGAGCAGTTCTTC,CASSQEDRGPYNEQFF
.,TRBJ2-2,.,TRBV13,TGTGCCAGCCAACCGGGACAGAACACCGGGGAGCTGTTTTTT,CASQPGQNTGELFF
.,TRBJ2-4,.,TRBV10-3,TGTGCCACCCAAGGAGGCGAAAACATTCAGTACTTC,CATQGGENIQYF
.,TRBJ1-2,few,TRBV27,TGTGCCAGCAGTTTAGGCGGAGGGAGGGGCTACACCTTC,CASSLGGGRGYTF
.,TRBJ1-3,many,TRBV6-6,TGTGCCAGCAGAACAGACACCTCTGGAAACACCATATATTTT,CASRTDTSGNTIYF
.,TRBJ2-7,.,TRBV7-2,TGTGCCAGCAGCCGGACAGTTGGATTAGGGCAGTACTTC,CASSRTVGLGQYF
TRBD2,TRBJ2-5,.,TRBV2,TGTGCCAGCGGGCCGGGACTAGCGGAAACCCAGTACTTC,CASGPGLAETQYF
.,TRBJ2-2,.,TRBV7-9,TGTGCCAGCAGCCCGATTGGACATCGGGACACCGGGGAGCTGTTTTTT,CASSPIGHRDTGELFF
.,TRBJ1-1,.,TRBV13,TGTGCCAGCAGCCCGAGTATGACGGAGGAGACTGAAGCTTTCTTT,CASSPSMTEETEAFF
TRBD2,TRBJ2-2,.,TRBV18,TGTGCCAGCTCACCATCCCCTAGCGGGGCCGCGTTCGGCGGGGAGCTGTTTTTT,CASSPSPSGAAFGGELFF